These 24 T cell receptor beta chains were sequenced from one sample in a study of blood T cell repertoires in COVID-19. Clones were read by immunoSEQ multiplex PCR, and TCRdb kept only the in-frame ones, dropping some. The table records more than 250,000 clones, 87% of them present only once. Sequences were obtained from PBMCs or T cells enriched from blood (not recorded which). The receptors derive from a woman in her thirties or forties who had recovered from COVID-19.

This chain joins TRBV28 and TRBJ2-1, with a possible D match to TRBD2 (6 bases). V lost 7 bases to trimming and J lost 12 bases, with 16 bases between them. Germline loops: CDR1 MDHEN, CDR2 SYDVKM. The CDR3 consists of 12 residues. CDR3 nucleotides: TGTGCCAGCACCCTGCGGGGTGGTCGGCAGTTCTTC. This sequence encodes CASTLRGGRQFF.

This clone was recorded only once. The chain has TRBV15 and TRBJ2-7; D remains unclear. The V gene lost 0 bases and the J gene lost 5 bases, with 5 bases spanning the gap. This CDR3 has 12 residues. Germline assignment: CDR1 LNHNV and CDR2 YYDKDF (reference sequence). The CDR3: CATSRDSDEQYF. The CDR3 coding sequence is TGTGCCACCAGCAGAGATTCGGACGAGCAGTACTTC.

V gene TRBV28 combines with J gene TRBJ1-3; TRBD1 aligns across 9 bases. The V gene's germline CDR1 is MDHEN and CDR2 SYDVKM. This CDR3 has 14 amino acids. The junction had 4 bases not matched to a gene; V was cut back by 6 bases and J by 4 bases. CDR3 in DNA: TGTGCCAGCAGAAACAGGGGGCCAGGAAACACCATATATTTT. This encodes CASRNRGPGNTIYF.

This chain uses TRBV7-3 with TRBJ2-1; D possibly corresponds to TRBD2 (5 bases). V lost 5 bases and J lost 8, with 19 bases in between. The CDR3 consists of 15 residues. CDR1 and CDR2 (germline): SGHTA, FQGTGA. CDR3 sequence reads: CASSLLVAKFDEQFF. CDR3 DNA sequence: TGTGCCAGCAGCCTCTTGGTAGCGAAGTTTGATGAGCAGTTCTTC.

The V gene is TRBV6-5, the J gene TRBJ1-5; perhaps TRBD1 as D (6 bases). Trimming stripped 5 bases from V and 4 bases from J, with 12 bases between. The CDR3 extends over 14 amino acids. CDR1 and CDR2 (germline): MNHEY, SVGAGI. CDR3 loop: CASSTGTWNQPQHF. CDR3 nucleotide sequence: TGTGCCAGCAGTACCGGGACATGGAATCAGCCCCAGCATTTT.

V gene TRBV9 combines with J gene TRBJ2-1; tentative D call: TRBD1 (5 bases). The V gene lost 2 bases and the J gene lost 6 bases, with 15 bases spanning the gap. The CDR3 runs 15 residues. Per germline, CDR1 SGDLS and CDR2 YYNGEE. The CDR3 region has the DNA TGTGCCAGCAGCGTCGACAGTCCCCCGGGCAATGAGCAGTTCTTC. Protein: CASSVDSPPGNEQFF.

This sequence joins TRBV29-1 and TRBJ2-7, with TRBD2 matching over 8 bases. Germline V gene sequence: CDR1 SQVTM, CDR2 ANQGSEA. The trim removed 6 bases at V and 7 bases at J, leaving 11 bases unmatched. CDR3 size: 13 residues. The CDR3 coding sequence is TGCAGCGTCGAGGGACTAGGCCCCGGGGAGCAGTACTTC. Translation gives CSVEGLGPGEQYF.

The chain uses TRBV28 and TRBJ1-5, with 9 bases lining up with TRBD1. This CDR3 region has 14 residues. With 4 bases clipped from V and 9 bases from J, the junction kept 7 bases outside the gene matches. Germline V CDR1 and CDR2: MDHEN, SYDVKM. For the CDR3, the DNA is TGTGCCAGCAGTTGGGGGGACAGGGTTTGGCCCCAGCATTTT. It codes for CASSWGDRVWPQHF. Drawing the rest from reference TRBV28 and TRBJ1-5, the complete variable domain is DVKVTQSSRYLVKRTGEKVFLECVQDMDHENMFWYRQDPGLGLRLIYFSYDVKMKEKGDIPEGYSVSREKKERFSLILESASTNQTSMYLCASSWGDRVWPQHFGDGTRLSIL.

The chain combines TRBV3-1 (or the pseudogene TRBV3-2) with TRBJ1-2, with D tentatively TRBD1 (5 bases). Germline lookup yields CDR1 LGHDT and CDR2 YNNKEL (reference sequence). V shed 0 bases and J shed 7 bases, with 12 bases lying between them. The CDR3 length is 14 residues. The CDR3 DNA is TGTGCCAGCAGCCAAGAAGGGGAAAGTGGTGGCTACACCTTC. Protein: CASSQEGESGGYTF.

This chain connects TRBV7-8 to TRBJ1-5; 9 bases fit TRBD1. The CDR3 runs to 15 residues. The V gene's germline CDR1 is SGHVS and CDR2 FQNEAQ. Trimming removed 1 base from V and 6 bases from J; junction bases left unmatched: 4. The DNA of the CDR3 is TGTGCCAGCAGCTTAGGACAGGGGGTGGGTCAGCCCCAGCATTTT. It is translated as CASSLGQGVGQPQHF. Full variable domain (rest looked up from reference TRBV7-8 and TRBJ1-5): GAGVSQSPRYKVAKRGQDVALRCDPISGHVSLFWYQQALGQGPEFLTYFQNEAQLDKSGLPSDRFFAERPEGSVSTLKIQRTQQEDSAVYLCASSLGQGVGQPQHFGDGTRLSIL.

The V call is TRBV7-9, the J call TRBJ1-4; the match to TRBD1 covers 8 bases. Germline loops: CDR1 SEHNR, CDR2 FQNEAQ (reference sequence). The CDR3 loop spans 14 amino acids. V lost 5 bases and J lost 4; bases outside the gene matches: 3. DNA for the CDR3: TGTGCCAGCAGCCTTACAGGGGGTAATGAAAAACTGTTTTTT. Amino acid sequence: CASSLTGGNEKLFF.

This chain joins TRBV5-1 and TRBJ2-3; a possible D gene is TRBD2 (5 bases). The CDR3 has 16 amino acids. The germline CDR1 and CDR2 sequences are SGHRS and YFSETQ. V lost 1 base, J lost 2 bases, and 14 bases lay in between. CDR3 DNA: TGCGCCAGCAGCTTGAGACAACTAGGCCCCACAGATACGCAGTATTTT. This translates into CASSLRQLGPTDTQYF. Combining the CDR3 with reference TRBV5-1 and TRBJ2-3 gives the whole variable domain KAGVTQTPRYLIKTRGQQVTLSCSPISGHRSVSWYQQTPGQGLQFLFEYFSETQRNKGNFPGRFSGRQFSNSRSEMNVSTLELGDSALYLCASSLRQLGPTDTQYFGPGTRLTVL.

This clone was observed a single time. The chain joins TRBV7-8 to TRBJ2-1, with 9 bases that match TRBD1. In germline, CDR1 is SGHVS, CDR2 FQNEAQ. This CDR3 contains 15 residues. The ends lost 7 bases at V and 9 bases at J; junction bases unmatched: 13. CDR3 sequence reads: CASNHPGTGRGEQFF. The CDR3 DNA follows: TGTGCCAGCAACCACCCCGGGACAGGGCGAGGTGAGCAGTTCTTC.

This clone was recorded a few times. J is TRBJ2-1 and V is TRBV4-3; TRBD2 matches at 7 bases. V was clipped by 0 bases and J by 4 bases; unmatched bases: 9. Germline CDR1 LGHNA, CDR2 YSLEER. The CDR3 totals 17 residues. This chain's CDR3 is CASSQDRGSGLYNEQFF. The CDR3 coding sequence is TGCGCCAGCAGCCAAGATCGGGGTAGCGGGTTGTACAATGAGCAGTTCTTC.

The CDR3, as DNA: TGTGCCAGCAGCGTAACTCCCTCCCCAGATACGCAGTATTTT. Its protein product is CASSVTPSPDTQYF. J is TRBJ2-3 and V is TRBV9; D gene ambiguous. V gave up 1 base and J gave up 4 bases, with 10 bases separating them. Germline-derived CDR1 and CDR2 are SGDLS and YYNGEE. The CDR3 runs 14 residues.

The chain is built from TRBV24-1 and TRBJ2-1; TRBD2 matches 12 bases. CDR1 and CDR2 from the germline V gene are KGHDR and SFDVKD. The V gene end was trimmed by 3 bases and the J gene end by 3 bases; junction bases not matched to a gene: 26. The CDR3 is 24 amino acids. The CDR3 DNA reads TGTGCCACCAGTGATCCCTCGCCGAATATGGGACTAGCGGGCCCGACCTCCAACTACAATGAGCAGTTCTTC. Protein sequence: CATSDPSPNMGLAGPTSNYNEQFF.

This sequence joins TRBV20-1 and TRBJ1-1, with D tentatively TRBD1 (5 bases). The CDR3 runs to 11 residues. The ends were cut back, 5 bases at V and 5 bases at J, with 9 bases in the middle. The germline V gene encodes CDR1 DFQATT and CDR2 SNEGSKA (reference sequence). The CDR3 spells CSALGVTEAFF. As DNA, the CDR3 is TGCAGTGCTTTAGGGGTAACTGAAGCTTTCTTT.

The chain links TRBV18 to TRBJ2-1; 11 bases fit TRBD2. In germline, CDR1 is KGHSH, CDR2 LQKENI. V dropped 3 bases and J dropped 3; count of bases not matched to a gene: 4. The CDR3 sequence is 16 residues long. This CDR3 reads CASSPQLAGDYNEQFF. The DNA of the CDR3 is TGTGCCAGCTCACCCCAACTAGCGGGAGACTACAATGAGCAGTTCTTC.

The V gene is TRBV30, the J gene TRBJ2-7, with 9 bases aligning to TRBD2. This CDR3 region has 15 residues. J gave up 4 bases and V 2 bases, and 9 bases lay outside the gene matches. The germline V gene has CDR1 GTSNPN and CDR2 SVGIG (reference sequence). The CDR3: CAWSLIAGAIYEQYF. The DNA of the CDR3 is TGTGCCTGGAGTTTGATAGCGGGAGCCATATACGAGCAGTACTTC.

This chain joins TRBV6-5 and TRBJ1-5, with TRBD1 as a possible D gene (5 bases). Germline CDR1 and CDR2: MNHEY and SVGAGI. The CDR3 is made up of 14 amino acids. V was pared by 7 bases and J by 0 bases, with 10 bases between. CDR3: CASKDSISNQPQHF. The CDR3 bases are TGTGCCAGCAAAGACAGTATTAGCAATCAGCCCCAGCATTTT.

The CDR3 here is CASSSDGGPYEQYF. The CDR3 DNA is TGTGCCAGCAGCTCCGACGGGGGGCCTTACGAGCAGTACTTC. The chain links TRBV7-2 to TRBJ2-7, with a tentative D call TRBD2 (7 bases). Trimming took off 4 bases at V and 4 bases at J, with 14 bases between the two ends. CDR1 is SGHTA, CDR2 FQGNSA, per germline. The CDR3 length is 14 residues.

With respect to this clone: This could be a read error, since a much larger clone is one nucleotide away. The chain carries TRBV6-5 and TRBJ1-2, with TRBD1 matching over 9 bases. Germline V gene lookup returns CDR1 MNHEY and CDR2 SVGAGI. V dropped 7 bases and J dropped 3; count of bases not matched to a gene: 3. The CDR3 length is 13 residues. Here the CDR3 DNA reads TGTGCCAGCAAACGACAGGGGGACTATGGCTACACCTTC. Its translation: CASKRQGDYGYTF.

This sequence joins TRBV7-2 and TRBJ2-7; D is possibly TRBD2 (5 bases). With 3 bases removed from V and 1 base from J, the gap between germline ends came to 13 bases. Germline V gene data show CDR1 as SGHTA and CDR2 as FQGNSA. The CDR3 has 15 amino acids. The CDR3: CASSLGSSNSYEQYF. In DNA, the CDR3 is TGTGCCAGCAGCTTGGGGAGTTCGAATTCCTACGAGCAGTACTTC. The full variable domain, rest sourced from reference TRBV7-2 and TRBJ2-7, is GAGVSQSPSNKVTEKGKDVELRCDPISGHTALYWYRQSLGQGLEFLIYFQGNSAPDKSGLPSDRFSAERTGGSVSTLTIQRTQQEDSAVYLCASSLGSSNSYEQYFGPGTRLTVT.

This sequence joins TRBV10-3 and TRBJ1-3; no reliable D call. V shed 0 bases and J shed 2 bases, with 11 bases lying between them. This CDR3 spans 16 amino acids. Looked up from germline, CDR1 is ENHRY and CDR2 is SYGVKD. The DNA for the CDR3 is TGTGCCATCAGTGAGTCTCCCAGTCAACCTGGAAACACCATATATTTT. Its protein is CAISESPSQPGNTIYF.